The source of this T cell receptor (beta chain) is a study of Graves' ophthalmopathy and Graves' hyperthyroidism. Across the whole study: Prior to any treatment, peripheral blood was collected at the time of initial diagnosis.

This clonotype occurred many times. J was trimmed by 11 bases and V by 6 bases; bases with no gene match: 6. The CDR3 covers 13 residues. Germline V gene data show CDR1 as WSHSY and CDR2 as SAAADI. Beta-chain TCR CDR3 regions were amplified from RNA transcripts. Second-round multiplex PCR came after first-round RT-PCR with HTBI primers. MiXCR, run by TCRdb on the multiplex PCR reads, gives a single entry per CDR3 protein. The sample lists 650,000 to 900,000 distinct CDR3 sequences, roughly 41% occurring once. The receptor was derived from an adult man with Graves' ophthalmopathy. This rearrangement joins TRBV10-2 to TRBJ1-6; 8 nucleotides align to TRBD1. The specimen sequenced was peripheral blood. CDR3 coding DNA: TGCGCCAGCAGGATTGACAGGGGTGCACCCCTCCACTTT. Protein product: CASRIDRGAPLHF.